The source of this T cell receptor beta chain is a study of cytotoxic CD8 clonotypes in ibrutinib-treated CLL. V gave up 1 base and J gave up 4 bases, with 7 bases separating them. The CDR3 is made up of 13 amino acids. Germline CDR1 is SGHDN and CDR2 is FVKESK. Here immunoSEQ multiplex PCR was the method, and the copy in TCRdb shows in-frame clones only, minus some. The repertoire has about 200,000 clones, about four fifths of them found once; the top ten carry over 10%. Points from the study as a whole: Few clonotypes were public, and these shrank or held steady under treatment.

About this clone: Antigen specificity is unknown.

The sequencing here drew on PBMCs, taken after 12 months of ibrutinib treatment. The TCR comes from a human donor with chronic lymphocytic leukemia. The chain joins TRBV14 to TRBJ1-1; D call uncertain. The CDR3 coding sequence is TGTGCCAGCAGCCAAGTGGGAGGCACTGAAGCTTTCTTT. This gives the protein CASSQVGGTEAFF.